The 24 T cell receptor beta chains below all came from one sample that was sequenced in a study of blood T cell repertoires in COVID-19. The assay was immunoSEQ multiplex PCR, and TCRdb's table has in-frame clones only and misses some. The table has 210,000 or so clones, almost 85% seen once; the top ten hold 5.1%. The material sequenced was peripheral blood. The receptors stem from a woman in her 70s with active or convalescent COVID-19.

V gene TRBV7-9 combines with J gene TRBJ2-5; maybe TRBD2 (6 bases). V was cut by 0 bases and J by 0 bases, with 11 bases left in between. The CDR3 sequence is 16 residues long. From germline, CDR1 is SEHNR and CDR2 FQNEAQ (reference sequence). CDR3 in DNA: TGTGCCAGCAGCTTAGCACAGACTAGGGACCAAGAGACCCAGTACTTC. Protein: CASSLAQTRDQETQYF.

The chain has TRBV2 and TRBJ2-3; D ambiguous. This CDR3 is 15 amino acids long. Germline lookup yields CDR1 SNHLY and CDR2 FYNNEI. V was clipped by 6 bases and J by 4 bases, with 17 bases between them. CDR3 sequence: CASRSSSVVSDTQYF. For the CDR3, the DNA is TGTGCCAGCAGATCTTCCAGCGTCGTTTCAGATACGCAGTATTTT.

The chain recombines TRBV19 with TRBJ2-1, with 11 positions matching TRBD2. The CDR3 is 17 residues long. The V gene's germline CDR1 is LNHDA and CDR2 SQIVND (reference sequence). The junction had 17 bases not matched to a gene; V was cut back by 7 bases and J by 9 bases. CDR3 in amino acids: CASMRLAGGNRAAEQFF. In DNA form, the CDR3 reads TGTGCCAGTATGAGGCTAGCGGGGGGAAATCGGGCGGCTGAGCAGTTCTTC. Filled out from reference TRBV19 and TRBJ2-1, the complete variable domain reads DGGITQSPKYLFRKEGQNVTLSCEQNLNHDAMYWYRQDPGQGLRLIYYSQIVNDFQKGDIAEGYSVSREKKESFPLTVTSAQKNPTAFYLCASMRLAGGNRAAEQFFGPGTRLTVL.

The chain carries TRBV7-9 and TRBJ2-7; TRBD2 agrees at 11 bases. V dropped 5 bases and J dropped 2; count of bases not matched to a gene: 8. CDR3 size: 16 residues. Germline-derived CDR1 and CDR2 are SEHNR and FQNEAQ (reference sequence). In nucleotides, the CDR3 is TGTGCCAGCAGCCTCGGACTAGCGGGTCGAACCTACGAGCAGTACTTC. Amino acid sequence: CASSLGLAGRTYEQYF. The whole variable domain, filled in from reference TRBV7-9 and TRBJ2-7, reads DTGVSQNPRHKITKRGQNVTFRCDPISEHNRLYWYRQTLGQGPEFLTYFQNEAQLEKSRLLSDRFSAERPKGSFSTLEIQRTEQGDSAMYLCASSLGLAGRTYEQYFGPGTRLTVT.

The chain recombines TRBV28 with TRBJ2-3, with D possibly TRBD1 on 5 matching bases. Germline loops: CDR1 MDHEN, CDR2 SYDVKM. This CDR3 region has 15 residues. V gave up 2 bases and J gave up 4 bases, with 13 bases separating them. The CDR3 coding sequence is TGTGCCAGCAGTTTACCGGCAGGGTCCGCAGATACGCAGTATTTT. Protein product: CASSLPAGSADTQYF.

V gene TRBV20-1 combines with J gene TRBJ1-1; unclear D gene. V shed 8 bases and J shed 1 base, with 8 bases lying between them. CDR1 is DFQATT and CDR2 is SNEGSKA in the germline V gene (reference sequence). This CDR3 has 11 residues. The CDR3, as DNA: TGCAGTAAATACAAGAACACTGAAGCTTTCTTT. As protein: CSKYKNTEAFF.

V gene TRBV28 combines with J gene TRBJ1-4; no firm D call. Germline lookup yields CDR1 MDHEN and CDR2 SYDVKM. Trimming cost V 3 bases and J 7 bases, with 12 bases left between them. This CDR3 has 14 amino acids. CDR3 sequence (DNA): TGTGCCAGCAGTTTCCCGGAGGACGGTGAAAAACTGTTTTTT. It is translated as CASSFPEDGEKLFF.

The chain recombines TRBV6-5 with TRBJ1-2; D is uncertain. V lost 5 bases, J lost 6 bases, and 13 bases lay in between. The CDR3 spans 13 residues. From germline, CDR1 is MNHEY and CDR2 SVGAGI. CDR3 in amino acids: CASSRGKGHGYTF. The CDR3 DNA reads TGTGCCAGCAGTCGCGGGAAGGGTCATGGCTACACCTTC.

DNA for the CDR3: TGTGCCAGCACACAAGGGGATCAGCCCCAGCATTTT. Its protein is CASTQGDQPQHF. The rearrangement joins TRBV28 to TRBJ1-5; tentatively, D is TRBD1 (5 bases). The germline CDR1 and CDR2 sequences are MDHEN and SYDVKM. Trimming removed 7 bases from V and 5 bases from J, with 9 bases in between. The CDR3 totals 12 residues.

V and J are TRBV1 and TRBJ2-7; the table's D call, TRBD2, has no DNA check behind it. TRBV1 is shown as a pseudogene. This CDR3 comprises 14 residues. In nucleotides, the CDR3 is TGCACCAGCAGCCAAGAGGTGGGAGGCCGGGAGCAGTACTTC. Encoded protein: CTSSQEVGGREQYF.

CDR3 nucleotide sequence: TGTGCCAGCAGCCTAGTGGGTGGACAGGGGACCACTGAAGCTTTCTTT. This encodes CASSLVGGQGTTEAFF. The J gene is TRBJ1-1, the V gene TRBV11-2; TRBD1 matches 9 bases. Germline V gene data show CDR1 as SGHAT and CDR2 as FQNNGV. The CDR3 length is 16 residues. V lost 5 bases, J lost 4 bases, and 11 bases stayed unmatched.

This clone showed up just a few times. The J gene is TRBJ2-1, the V gene TRBV29-1, with TRBD2 matching over 12 bases. Unmatched junction bases numbered 8, after V lost 5 bases and J lost 9 bases. The CDR3 extends over 14 amino acids. Germline CDR1 SQVTM, CDR2 ANQGSEA. CDR3 sequence (DNA): TGCAGCGTTACGACTAGCGGGAGAGCGGGTGAGCAGTTCTTC. Its protein product is CSVTTSGRAGEQFF.

V and J are TRBV28 and TRBJ1-3; no reliable D call. The V and J ends lost 6 bases and 5 bases respectively, with 8 bases between them. CDR3 size: 12 residues. Germline lookup yields CDR1 MDHEN and CDR2 SYDVKM. CDR3: CASRLSRNTIYF. Here the CDR3 DNA reads TGTGCCAGCAGGCTAAGTCGAAACACCATATATTTT.

The rearrangement joins TRBV3-1 (or the pseudogene TRBV3-2) to TRBJ2-3; 15 positions agree with TRBD2. This CDR3 spans 17 amino acids. With 3 bases clipped from V and 4 bases from J, the junction kept 5 bases outside the gene matches. Looked up from germline, CDR1 is LGHDT and CDR2 is YNNKEL (reference sequence). CDR3 protein: CASSHRTSGRAADTQYF. The CDR3 coding sequence is TGTGCCAGCAGCCACAGGACTAGCGGGAGGGCCGCAGATACGCAGTATTTT.

This chain connects TRBV6-6 to TRBJ1-1; D is possibly TRBD1 (5 bases). This CDR3 comprises 12 residues. Germline assignment: CDR1 MNHNY and CDR2 SVGAGI (reference sequence). V was pared by 2 bases and J by 11 bases, with 12 bases between. This chain's CDR3 is CASSYGGVEAFF. The DNA for the CDR3 is TGTGCCAGCAGTTACGGGGGGGTAGAGGCTTTCTTT.

This chain uses TRBV7-3 with TRBJ2-2; 11 bases fit TRBD2. The CDR3 has 16 residues. V lost 1 base, J lost 5 bases, and 3 bases stayed unmatched. The germline CDR1 and CDR2 sequences are SGHTA and FQGTGA. The CDR3: CASSLSTSGSTGELFF. The CDR3 DNA sequence: TGTGCCAGCAGCTTAAGTACTAGCGGGAGTACCGGGGAGCTGTTTTTT.

This clone has a count of ten or more. The DNA of the CDR3 is TGTGCCAGCAGGTCCTCAGGGGGAGTCGGCTACGAGCAGTACTTC. It encodes CASRSSGGVGYEQYF. The rearrangement joins TRBV6-5 to TRBJ2-7; 7 nucleotides align to TRBD1. V was clipped by 6 bases and J by 3 bases; unmatched bases: 11. Germline V CDR1 and CDR2: MNHEY, SVGAGI. CDR3 length: 15 amino acids.

V gene TRBV4-1 combines with J gene TRBJ2-5; D is possibly TRBD2 (5 bases). The V and J ends lost 6 bases and 5 bases respectively, with 19 bases between them. Germline V gives CDR1 MGHRA, CDR2 YSYEKL. This CDR3 is 15 amino acids long. Written as DNA, the CDR3 is TGCGCCAGCAGTCGCGGAGGCAGGCTAGGGGAGACCCAGTACTTC. Residues: CASSRGGRLGETQYF.

The chain carries TRBV13 and TRBJ1-2; D is possibly TRBD1 (6 bases). The CDR3 runs to 15 residues. The V and J ends lost 0 bases and 2 bases respectively, with 10 bases between them. Germline V lookup: CDR1 PRHDT, CDR2 FYEKMQ (reference sequence). The CDR3 loop is CASSLGTGPNYGYTF. Here the CDR3 DNA reads TGTGCCAGCAGCTTAGGTACAGGGCCCAACTATGGCTACACCTTC.

This clone occurred a few times. The rearrangement uses TRBV6-5 and TRBJ1-5, with TRBD1 as a possible D gene (6 bases). Germline V gene data show CDR1 as MNHEY and CDR2 as SVGAGI. Trimming left V 6 bases short and J 3 bases short, with 9 bases between. This CDR3 is 13 amino acids long. Written as DNA, the CDR3 is TGTGCCAGCAGGCCAGGGGACAATCAGCCCCAGCATTTT. Protein sequence: CASRPGDNQPQHF.

The chain combines TRBV4-1 with TRBJ1-1, with a tentative D call TRBD1 (5 bases). Germline V gene sequence: CDR1 MGHRA, CDR2 YSYEKL. V dropped 4 bases and J dropped 5 bases, with 32 bases sitting between them. The CDR3 covers 20 residues. Here the CDR3 reads CASSPRRLWGKAGAGTEAFF. The CDR3 nucleotides read TGCGCCAGCAGCCCCAGAAGGCTTTGGGGAAAGGCTGGGGCCGGAACTGAAGCTTTCTTT.

This clone was detected once. This chain uses TRBV6-2 or TRBV6-3 with TRBJ1-2; a possible D gene is TRBD1 (6 bases). The V and J ends lost 4 bases and 0 bases respectively, with 12 bases between them. The CDR3 runs to 15 residues. Germline CDR1 reads MNHEY; CDR2 reads SVGEGT. The CDR3 DNA sequence: TGTGCCAGCAGTTCGTCAGGGGTAGCTAACTATGGCTACACCTTC. This codes for CASSSSGVANYGYTF.

The V gene is TRBV28, the J gene TRBJ2-5; no clear D gene. Trimming stripped 3 bases from V and 7 bases from J, with 12 bases between. The CDR3 length is 13 residues. Germline V gene data show CDR1 as MDHEN and CDR2 as SYDVKM. The CDR3 spells CASSLTSPRTQYF. The CDR3, as DNA: TGTGCCAGCAGTTTGACTTCCCCAAGGACCCAGTACTTC.

This clone turned up a few times. The V gene is TRBV12-3 or TRBV12-4, the J gene TRBJ1-2, with D perhaps matching TRBD1 (5 bases). The V gene lost 2 bases and the J gene lost 8 bases, with 12 bases spanning the gap. The CDR3 length is 13 residues. Here the CDR3 DNA reads TGTGCCAGCAGTTTAAGGCAGGGTAGAGGCTACACCTTC. Its translation: CASSLRQGRGYTF.